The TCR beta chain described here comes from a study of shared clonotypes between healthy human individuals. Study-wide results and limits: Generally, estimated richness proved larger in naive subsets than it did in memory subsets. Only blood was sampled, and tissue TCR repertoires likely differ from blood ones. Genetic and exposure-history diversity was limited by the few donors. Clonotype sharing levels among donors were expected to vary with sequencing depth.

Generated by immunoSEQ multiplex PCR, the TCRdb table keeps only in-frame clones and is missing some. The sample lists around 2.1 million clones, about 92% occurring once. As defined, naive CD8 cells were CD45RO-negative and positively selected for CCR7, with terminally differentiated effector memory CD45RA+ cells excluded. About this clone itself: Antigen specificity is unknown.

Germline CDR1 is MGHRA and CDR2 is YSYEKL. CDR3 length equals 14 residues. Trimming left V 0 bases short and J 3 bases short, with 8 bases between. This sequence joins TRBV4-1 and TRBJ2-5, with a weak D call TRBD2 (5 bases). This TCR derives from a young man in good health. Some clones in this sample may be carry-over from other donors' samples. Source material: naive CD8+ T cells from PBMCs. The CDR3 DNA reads TGCGCCAGCAGCCAAGATGTGCGGGAAGAGACCCAGTACTTC. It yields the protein CASSQDVREETQYF.